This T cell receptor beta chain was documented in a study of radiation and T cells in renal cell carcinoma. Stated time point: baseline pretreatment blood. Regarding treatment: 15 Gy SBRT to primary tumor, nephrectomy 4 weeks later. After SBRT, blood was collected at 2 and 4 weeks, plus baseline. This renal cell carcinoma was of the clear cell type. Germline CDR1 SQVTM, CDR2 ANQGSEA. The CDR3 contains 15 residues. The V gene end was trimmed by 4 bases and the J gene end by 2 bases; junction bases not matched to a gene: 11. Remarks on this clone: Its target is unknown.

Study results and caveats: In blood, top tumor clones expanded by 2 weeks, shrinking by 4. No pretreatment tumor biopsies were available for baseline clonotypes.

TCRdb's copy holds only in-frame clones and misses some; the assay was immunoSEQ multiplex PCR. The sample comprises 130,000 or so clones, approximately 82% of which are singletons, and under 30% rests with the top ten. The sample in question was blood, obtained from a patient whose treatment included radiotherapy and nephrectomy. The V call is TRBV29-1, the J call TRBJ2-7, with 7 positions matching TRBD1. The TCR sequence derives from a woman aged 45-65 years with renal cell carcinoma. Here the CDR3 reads CSVVSGGQDPYEQYF. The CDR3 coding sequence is TGCAGCGTTGTCTCCGGCGGACAGGACCCCTACGAGCAGTACTTC.